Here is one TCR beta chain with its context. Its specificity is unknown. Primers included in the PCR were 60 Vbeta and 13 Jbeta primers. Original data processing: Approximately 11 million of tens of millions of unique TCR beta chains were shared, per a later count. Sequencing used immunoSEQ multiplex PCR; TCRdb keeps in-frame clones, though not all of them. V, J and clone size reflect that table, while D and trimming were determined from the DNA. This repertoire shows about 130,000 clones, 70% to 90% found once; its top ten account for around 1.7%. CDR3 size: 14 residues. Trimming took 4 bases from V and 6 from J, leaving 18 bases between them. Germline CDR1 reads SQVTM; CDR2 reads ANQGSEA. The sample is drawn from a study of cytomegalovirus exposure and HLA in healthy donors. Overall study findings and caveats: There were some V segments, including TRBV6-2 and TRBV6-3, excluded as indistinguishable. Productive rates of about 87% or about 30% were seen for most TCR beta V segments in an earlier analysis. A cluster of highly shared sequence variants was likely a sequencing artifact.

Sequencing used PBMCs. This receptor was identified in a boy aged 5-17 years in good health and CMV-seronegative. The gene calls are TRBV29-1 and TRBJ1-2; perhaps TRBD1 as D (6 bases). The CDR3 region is CSVGISDRINGYTF. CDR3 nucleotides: TGCAGCGTTGGGATTTCGGACAGAATCAATGGCTACACCTTC.